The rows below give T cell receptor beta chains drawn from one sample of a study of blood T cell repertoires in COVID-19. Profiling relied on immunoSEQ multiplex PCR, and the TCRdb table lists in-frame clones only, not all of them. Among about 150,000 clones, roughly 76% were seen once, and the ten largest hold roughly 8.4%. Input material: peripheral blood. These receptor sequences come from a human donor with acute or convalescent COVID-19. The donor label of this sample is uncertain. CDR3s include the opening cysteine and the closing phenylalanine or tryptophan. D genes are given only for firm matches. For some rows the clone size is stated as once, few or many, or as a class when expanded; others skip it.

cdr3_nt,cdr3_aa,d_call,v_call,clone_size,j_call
TGTGCCAGCAGCCCAGAGGTTAGCGGGAGTCAAGAGACCCAGTACTTC,CASSPEVSGSQETQYF,TRBD2,TRBV9,NA,TRBJ2-5
TGTGCCAGCAGCTCGGGGGTGGACATTCAGTACTTC,CASSSGVDIQYF,NA,TRBV5-4,NA,TRBJ2-4
TGTGCCAGCAGCCGACAGGGAATAAGCGAGCAGTACTTC,CASSRQGISEQYF,TRBD1,TRBV9,NA,TRBJ2-7
TGTGCCAGCAGTTCCGGGAGTGGTGGCTACACCTTC,CASSSGSGGYTF,NA,TRBV12-3/TRBV12-4,few,TRBJ1-2
TGTGCCAGTAGCAGAGGCCCAGATGGGGGAGGTGGTGAGCAGTTCTTC,CASSRGPDGGGGEQFF,NA,TRBV19,once,TRBJ2-1
TGTGTCAGAAGCTTCGACAGCTACAATGAGCAGTTCTTC,CVRSFDSYNEQFF,NA,TRBV7-5,NA,TRBJ2-1
TGTGCCATCGGAGGTTGGGAAACTAGCACAGATACGCAGTATTTT,CAIGGWETSTDTQYF,NA,TRBV10-3,NA,TRBJ2-3
TGTGCCAGCAGCCAAGGAACTGTCAATCAGCCCCAGCATTTT,CASSQGTVNQPQHF,NA,TRBV3-1/TRBV3-2,NA,TRBJ1-5
TGTGCCAGTACCTTTGAAGAGGATCAGCCCCAGCATTTT,CASTFEEDQPQHF,NA,TRBV19,NA,TRBJ1-5
TGTGCCAGTAGTCCCCATGGAAACACCATATATTTT,CASSPHGNTIYF,NA,TRBV19,NA,TRBJ1-3
TGTGCCATCAGTGAGCGAGGGGGGAGGGGTGGAGACTATGGCTACACCTTC,CAISERGGRGGDYGYTF,NA,TRBV10-3,few,TRBJ1-2
TGTGCCAGCAGCGAATGGGGGACAGGGGACGCTAATTCACCCCTCCACTTT,CASSEWGTGDANSPLHF,TRBD1,TRBV7-6,NA,TRBJ1-6
TGTGCCAGCAGTGGACAGGGGATGGGAAACACTGAAGCTTTCTTT,CASSGQGMGNTEAFF,TRBD1,TRBV2,NA,TRBJ1-1
TGTGCCAGCAGTTCGACAGGCCTTGAAGCTTTCTTT,CASSSTGLEAFF,NA,TRBV6-6,NA,TRBJ1-1
TGTGCCAGCATCGCGGACAGGAACACTGAAGCTTTCTTT,CASIADRNTEAFF,NA,TRBV2,few,TRBJ1-1
TGTGCCAGCAGTGAAACTAGCGGGATGTTAAATGAGCAGTTCTTC,CASSETSGMLNEQFF,TRBD2,TRBV2,once,TRBJ2-1
TGTGCCAGCAGTCCTTGGGACAGGGTACGGTACGAGCAGTACTTC,CASSPWDRVRYEQYF,TRBD1,TRBV6-5,NA,TRBJ2-7